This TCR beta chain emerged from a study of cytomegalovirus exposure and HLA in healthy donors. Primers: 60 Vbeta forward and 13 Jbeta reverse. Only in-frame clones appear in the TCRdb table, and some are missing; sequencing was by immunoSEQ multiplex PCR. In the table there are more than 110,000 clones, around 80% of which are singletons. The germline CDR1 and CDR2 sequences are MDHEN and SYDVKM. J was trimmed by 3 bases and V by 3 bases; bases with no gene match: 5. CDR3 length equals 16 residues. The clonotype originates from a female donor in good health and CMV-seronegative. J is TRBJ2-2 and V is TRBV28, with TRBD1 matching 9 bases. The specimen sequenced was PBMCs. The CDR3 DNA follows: TGTGCCAGCAGTTTCCCTGGGACAGGGTACACCGGGGAGCTGTTTTTT. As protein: CASSFPGTGYTGELFF.